This T cell receptor (beta chain) was sequenced during a study of tumor T cells in aggressive B-cell lymphoma. This table comes from immunoSEQ multiplex PCR, and its TCRdb copy is limited to in-frame clones, with some not included. This sample has 6,600 or so clones, with roughly 90% found just once. For this clone: Its ends do not fully match the called genes, so a read error is possible.

The CDR3 has 15 residues. In germline, CDR1 is LNHNV, CDR2 YYDKDF (reference sequence). V is TRBV15 and J is TRBJ1-1, with TRBD1 as a possible D gene (5 bases). Sequenced input: tumor tissue. This clonotype was sampled from an adult with diffuse large B cell lymphoma. Some clones in this sample may be carry-over from other donors' samples. This chain's CDR3 is CATSRVGGLNTEAFF. The CDR3 DNA sequence: TGTGCCACCAGCAGAGTGGGGGGTCTGAATACTGAAGCTTTCTTT.